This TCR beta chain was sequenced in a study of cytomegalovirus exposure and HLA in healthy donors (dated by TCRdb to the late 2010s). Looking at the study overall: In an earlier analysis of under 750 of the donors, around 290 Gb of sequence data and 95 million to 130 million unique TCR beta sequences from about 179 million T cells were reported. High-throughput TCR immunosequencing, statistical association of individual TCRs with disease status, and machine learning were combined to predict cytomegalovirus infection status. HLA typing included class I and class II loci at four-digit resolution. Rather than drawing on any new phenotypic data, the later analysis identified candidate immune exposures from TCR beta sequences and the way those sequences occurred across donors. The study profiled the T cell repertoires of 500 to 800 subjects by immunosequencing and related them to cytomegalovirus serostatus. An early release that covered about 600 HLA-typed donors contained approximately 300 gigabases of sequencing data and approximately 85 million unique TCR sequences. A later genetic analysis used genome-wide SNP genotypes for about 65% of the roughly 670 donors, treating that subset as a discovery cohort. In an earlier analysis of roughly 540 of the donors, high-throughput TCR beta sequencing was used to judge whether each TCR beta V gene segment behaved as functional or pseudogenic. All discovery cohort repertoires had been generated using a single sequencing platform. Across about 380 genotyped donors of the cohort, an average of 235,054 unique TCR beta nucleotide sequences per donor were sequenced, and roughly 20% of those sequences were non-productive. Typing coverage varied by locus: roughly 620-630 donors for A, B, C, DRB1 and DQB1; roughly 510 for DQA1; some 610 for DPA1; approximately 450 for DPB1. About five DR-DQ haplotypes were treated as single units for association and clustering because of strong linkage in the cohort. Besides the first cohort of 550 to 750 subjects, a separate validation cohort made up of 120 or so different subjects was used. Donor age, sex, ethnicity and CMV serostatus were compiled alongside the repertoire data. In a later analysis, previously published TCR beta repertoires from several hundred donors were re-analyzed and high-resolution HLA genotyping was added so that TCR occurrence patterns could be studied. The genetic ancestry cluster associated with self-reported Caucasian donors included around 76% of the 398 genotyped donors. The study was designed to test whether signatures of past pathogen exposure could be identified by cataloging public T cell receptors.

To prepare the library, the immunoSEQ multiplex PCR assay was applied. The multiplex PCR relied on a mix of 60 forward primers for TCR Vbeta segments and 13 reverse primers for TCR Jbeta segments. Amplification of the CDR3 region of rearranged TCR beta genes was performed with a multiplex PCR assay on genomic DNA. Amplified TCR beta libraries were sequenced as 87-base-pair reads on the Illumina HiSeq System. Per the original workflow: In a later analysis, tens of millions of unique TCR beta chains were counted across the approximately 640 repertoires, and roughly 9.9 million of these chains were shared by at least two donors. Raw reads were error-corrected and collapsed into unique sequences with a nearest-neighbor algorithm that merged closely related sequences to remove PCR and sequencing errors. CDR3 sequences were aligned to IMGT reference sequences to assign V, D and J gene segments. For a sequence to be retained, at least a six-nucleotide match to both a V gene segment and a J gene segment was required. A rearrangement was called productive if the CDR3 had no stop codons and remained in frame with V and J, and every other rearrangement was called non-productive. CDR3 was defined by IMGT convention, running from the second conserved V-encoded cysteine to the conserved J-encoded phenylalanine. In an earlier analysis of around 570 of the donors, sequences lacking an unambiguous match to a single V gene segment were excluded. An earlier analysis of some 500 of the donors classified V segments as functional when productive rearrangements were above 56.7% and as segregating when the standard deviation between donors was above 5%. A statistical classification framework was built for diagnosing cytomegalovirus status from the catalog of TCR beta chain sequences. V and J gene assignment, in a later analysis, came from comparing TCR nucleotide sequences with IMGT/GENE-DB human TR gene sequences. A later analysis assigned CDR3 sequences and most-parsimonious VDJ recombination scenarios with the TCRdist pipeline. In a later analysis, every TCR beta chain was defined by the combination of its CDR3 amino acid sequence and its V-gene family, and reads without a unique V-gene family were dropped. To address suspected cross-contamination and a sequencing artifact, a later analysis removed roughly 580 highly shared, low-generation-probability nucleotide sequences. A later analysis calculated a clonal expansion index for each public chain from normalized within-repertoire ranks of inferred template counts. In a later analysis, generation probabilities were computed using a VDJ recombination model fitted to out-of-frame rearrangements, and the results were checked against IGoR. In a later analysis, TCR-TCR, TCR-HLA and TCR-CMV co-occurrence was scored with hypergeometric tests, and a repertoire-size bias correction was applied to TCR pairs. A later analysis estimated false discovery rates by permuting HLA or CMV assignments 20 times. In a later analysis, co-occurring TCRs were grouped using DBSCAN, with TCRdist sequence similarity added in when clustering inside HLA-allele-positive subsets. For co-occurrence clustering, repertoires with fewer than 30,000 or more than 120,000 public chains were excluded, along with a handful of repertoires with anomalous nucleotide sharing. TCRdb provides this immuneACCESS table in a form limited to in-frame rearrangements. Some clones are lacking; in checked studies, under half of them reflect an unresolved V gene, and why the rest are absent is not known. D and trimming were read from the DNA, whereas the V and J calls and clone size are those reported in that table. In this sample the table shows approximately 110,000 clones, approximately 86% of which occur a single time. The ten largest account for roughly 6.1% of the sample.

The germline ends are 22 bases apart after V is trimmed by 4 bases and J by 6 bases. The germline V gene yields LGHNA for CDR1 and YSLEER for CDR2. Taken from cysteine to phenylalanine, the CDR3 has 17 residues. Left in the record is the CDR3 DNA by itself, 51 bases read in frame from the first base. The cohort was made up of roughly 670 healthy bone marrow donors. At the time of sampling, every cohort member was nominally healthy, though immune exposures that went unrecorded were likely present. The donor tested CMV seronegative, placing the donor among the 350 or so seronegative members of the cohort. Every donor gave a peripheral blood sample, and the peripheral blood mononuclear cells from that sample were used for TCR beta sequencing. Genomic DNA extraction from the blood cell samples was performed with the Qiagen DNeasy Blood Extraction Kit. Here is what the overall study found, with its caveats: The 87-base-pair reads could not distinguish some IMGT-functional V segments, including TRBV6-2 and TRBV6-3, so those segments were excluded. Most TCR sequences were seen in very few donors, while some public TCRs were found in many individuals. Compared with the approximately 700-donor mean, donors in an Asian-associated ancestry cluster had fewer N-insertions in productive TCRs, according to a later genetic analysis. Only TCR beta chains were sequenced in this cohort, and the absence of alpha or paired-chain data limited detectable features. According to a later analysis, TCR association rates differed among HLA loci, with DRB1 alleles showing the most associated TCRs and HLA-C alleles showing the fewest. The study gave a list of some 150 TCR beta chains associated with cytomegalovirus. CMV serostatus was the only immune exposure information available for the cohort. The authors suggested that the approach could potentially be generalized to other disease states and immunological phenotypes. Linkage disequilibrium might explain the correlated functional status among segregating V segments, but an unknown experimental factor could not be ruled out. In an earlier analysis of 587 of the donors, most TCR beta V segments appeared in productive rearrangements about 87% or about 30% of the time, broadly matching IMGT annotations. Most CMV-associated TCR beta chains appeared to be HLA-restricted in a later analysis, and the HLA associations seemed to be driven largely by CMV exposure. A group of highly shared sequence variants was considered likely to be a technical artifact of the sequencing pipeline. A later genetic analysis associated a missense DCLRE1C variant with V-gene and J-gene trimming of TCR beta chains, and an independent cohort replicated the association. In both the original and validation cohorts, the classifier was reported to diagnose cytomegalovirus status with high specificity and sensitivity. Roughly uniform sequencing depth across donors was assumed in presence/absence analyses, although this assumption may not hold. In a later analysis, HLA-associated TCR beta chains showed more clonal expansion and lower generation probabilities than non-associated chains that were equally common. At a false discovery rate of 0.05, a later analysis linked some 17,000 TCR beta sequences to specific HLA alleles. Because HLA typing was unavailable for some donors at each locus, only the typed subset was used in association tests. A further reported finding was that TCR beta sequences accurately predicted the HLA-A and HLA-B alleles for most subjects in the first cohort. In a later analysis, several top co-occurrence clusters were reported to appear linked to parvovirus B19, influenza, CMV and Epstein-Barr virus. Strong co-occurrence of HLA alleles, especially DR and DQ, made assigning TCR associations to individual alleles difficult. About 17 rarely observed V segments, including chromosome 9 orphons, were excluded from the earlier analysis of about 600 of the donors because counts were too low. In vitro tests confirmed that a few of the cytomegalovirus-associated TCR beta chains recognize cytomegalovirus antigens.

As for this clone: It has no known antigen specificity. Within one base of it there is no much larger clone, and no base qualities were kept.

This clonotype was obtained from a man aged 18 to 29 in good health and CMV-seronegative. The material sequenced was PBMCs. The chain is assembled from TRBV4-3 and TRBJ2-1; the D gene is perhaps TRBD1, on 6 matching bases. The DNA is TGCGCCAGCAGCCCCCTCCTGGACAGTGGAGTCCCCAATGAGCAGTTCTTC. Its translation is CASSPLLDSGVPNEQFF.